This TCR beta chain came from a study of cytomegalovirus exposure and HLA in healthy donors. This CDR3 is built from 14 residues. Trimming took off 0 bases at V and 4 bases at J, with 10 bases between the two ends. Germline lookup yields CDR1 SGHRS and CDR2 YFSETQ. A multiplex PCR was run with 60 Vbeta primers and 13 Jbeta primers. Clones were sequenced by immunoSEQ multiplex PCR, and TCRdb holds only the in-frame ones, with some missing. The sample has approximately 150,000 clones; roughly 80% are singletons. The material sequenced was PBMCs. The receptor comes from a man in his forties or fifties in good health and CMV-seropositive. The chain recombines TRBV5-1 with TRBJ1-2; D uncertain. The CDR3 DNA follows: TGCGCCAGCAGCTTGGATCGGGGTGCCTATGGCTACACCTTC. This codes for CASSLDRGAYGYTF.